These 5 T cell receptor beta chains originate from one sample sequenced in a study of T cell responses to AZD1222 COVID-19 vaccine. Generated by immunoSEQ multiplex PCR, the TCRdb table keeps only in-frame clones and is missing some. The data show 40,000 to 55,000 clones, over 70% seen once. The source was peripheral blood, collected on day 0 of AZD1222 vaccination. Receptors originate from an adult in good health.

The rearrangement uses TRBV7-6 and TRBJ2-2; 8 nucleotides line up with TRBD2. The CDR3 spans 16 residues. V shed 5 bases and J 6 bases; nucleotides not matched to a gene: 11. Germline CDR1 is SGHVS and CDR2 is FNYEAQ. CDR3 amino acids: CASSPGARGVSGELFF. The CDR3 DNA sequence: TGTGCCAGCAGCCCCGGAGCGCGGGGGGTCTCCGGGGAGCTGTTTTTT.

The chain joins TRBV7-9 to TRBJ2-7, with D possibly TRBD1 on 6 matching bases. This CDR3 is 14 amino acids long. CDR1 SEHNR and CDR2 FQNEAQ come from the germline V gene (reference sequence). Trimming cost V 5 bases and J 3 bases, with 14 bases left between them. The CDR3 DNA is TGTGCCAGCAGCCCCCCCACAGGGATCTACGAGCAGTACTTC. It is translated as CASSPPTGIYEQYF.

This clone was detected once. The rearrangement uses TRBV21-1 and TRBJ1-4. TRBV21-1 is listed as a pseudogene. The CDR3 consists of 14 residues. The CDR3 reads CASSRGRRDEKLFF. The CDR3 DNA sequence: TGTGCCAGCAGCAGGGGCAGAAGGGACGAAAAACTGTTTTTT.

The J gene is TRBJ1-2, the V gene TRBV18, with 10 bases lining up with TRBD1. V lost 4 bases to trimming and J lost 0 bases; unmatched junction nucleotides: 8. The CDR3 has 17 residues. Germline V CDR1 and CDR2: KGHSH, LQKENI. In nucleotides, the CDR3 is TGTGCCAGCTCACGATCGGGGACAGGGGACCCTAACTATGGCTACACCTTC. Amino acids: CASSRSGTGDPNYGYTF.

This clone was observed a few times. The chain is built from TRBV4-2 and TRBJ1-2; tentatively, D is TRBD1 (6 bases). V shed 0 bases and J shed 8 bases, with 13 bases lying between them. The CDR3 is 14 residues long. Germline assignment: CDR1 LGHNA and CDR2 YNFKEQ. The CDR3 loop reads CASSQDLGAVGYTF. Written as DNA, the CDR3 is TGTGCCAGCAGCCAAGACTTGGGGGCGGTCGGCTACACCTTC.